Listed below are T cell receptor beta chains from one sample, sequenced in a study of vaccination effects on CD4 cells after COVID-19. Their antigens remain unidentified. Clones were read by immunoSEQ multiplex PCR, and TCRdb kept only the in-frame ones, dropping some. Among 20,000 or so clones, 65% to 80% were seen once, and the ten largest hold under 13%. The sequencing here drew on CD4+ T cells from PBMCs cultured with HCoV-NL63 spike peptides, taken before COVID-19 vaccination. The receptors shown here come from a human donor who received a COVID-19 vaccine. Each CDR3 is given with its conserved first and last residue. Fields, in order: V gene, CDR3 protein.

v_gene: TRBV6-2/TRBV6-3; CDR3aa: CASSYSRTSGGAQFF
v_gene: TRBV14; CDR3aa: CASSQGSGGLYGYTF
v_gene: TRBV5-8; CDR3aa: CASSLVWGTSGNTIYF
v_gene: TRBV2; CDR3aa: CASGGGTGAYEQYF
v_gene: TRBV3-1/TRBV3-2; CDR3aa: CASSVRQGSSGNTIYF
v_gene: TRBV18; CDR3aa: CASSPVSSDPSYNEQFF
v_gene: TRBV5-1; CDR3aa: CASSLEGAGVGNTIYF
v_gene: TRBV4-1; CDR3aa: CASSQPLQVRDRVNTEAFF
v_gene: TRBV10-1; CDR3aa: CASSVQNTGELFF
v_gene: TRBV27; CDR3aa: CASFSGSYGYTF
v_gene: TRBV19; CDR3aa: CASGPGGNQPQHF
v_gene: TRBV27; CDR3aa: CASSFGYRASAPLHF
v_gene: TRBV24-1; CDR3aa: CATSESTGTYEQYF
v_gene: TRBV9; CDR3aa: CASSPGTHSYEQYF
v_gene: TRBV7-9; CDR3aa: CASSLFAVEQYF
v_gene: TRBV4-1; CDR3aa: CASSQDPGTSGLGGYTF
v_gene: TRBV10-3; CDR3aa: CAISEKEKEAFF
v_gene: TRBV10-3; CDR3aa: CAISEGAPGNSPLHF
v_gene: TRBV3-1/TRBV3-2; CDR3aa: CASSQDGTVLSYEQYF
v_gene: TRBV4-1; CDR3aa: CASSQDYGSLYEQYF
v_gene: TRBV14; CDR3aa: CASSPSLNTGELFF
v_gene: TRBV20-1; CDR3aa: CSARPTGEAFF
v_gene: TRBV12-3/TRBV12-4; CDR3aa: CASSLAENQPQHF
v_gene: TRBV18; CDR3aa: CASSPSRDFYTF
v_gene: TRBV5-1; CDR3aa: CASSFDQETQYF
v_gene: TRBV5-1; CDR3aa: CASTPGQGRANYGYTF
v_gene: TRBV5-5; CDR3aa: CASSWRGGEGTDTQYF
v_gene: TRBV23-1; CDR3aa: CASSQDRGRDYGYTF
v_gene: TRBV6-2/TRBV6-3; CDR3aa: CASSRHGNSNQPQHF
v_gene: TRBV7-2; CDR3aa: CASSLQGPAQETQYF
v_gene: TRBV24-1; CDR3aa: CATSSDLAADTQYF
v_gene: TRBV27; CDR3aa: CASSTVGLAGGPSSYNEQFF
v_gene: TRBV10-2; CDR3aa: CASSESRLAGTNEQFF
v_gene: TRBV25-1; CDR3aa: CASSTRRGVLYEQYF
v_gene: TRBV7-9; CDR3aa: CASSFTVGQGKTDTQYF
v_gene: TRBV20-1; CDR3aa: CSASDKSGRGTDTQYF
v_gene: TRBV6-6; CDR3aa: CASRAEARYEQYF
v_gene: TRBV5-1; CDR3aa: CASSLAYLTGSDGYTF